These 32 T cell receptor beta chains originate from one sample sequenced in a study of shared clonotypes between healthy human individuals. TCRdb's copy holds only in-frame clones and misses some; the assay was immunoSEQ multiplex PCR. The top ten clones hold roughly 0.39% of a sample with about 2.4 million clones, 93% of them seen once. Sequences were obtained from naive CD4+ T cells from PBMCs. The subset was: CD45RA+ positively selected. The receptors were sampled from a man between 18 and 29 years old in good health. Some clones in this sample may be carry-over from other donors' samples.

The chain uses TRBV5-4 and TRBJ2-2, with a tentative D call TRBD1 (6 bases). This CDR3 is built from 17 residues. Between the trimmed V and J ends, which lost 3 bases and 3 bases, there was a span of 18 bases. Germline V gene sequence: CDR1 SGHNT, CDR2 YYREEE (reference sequence). The CDR3 sequence: CASSSLLDRTYTGELFF. DNA of the CDR3: TGTGCCAGCAGCTCCCTCCTGGACAGAACTTACACCGGGGAGCTGTTTTTT. The full variable domain, completed using reference TRBV5-4 and TRBJ2-2, is ETGVTQSPTHLIKTRGQQVTLRCSSQSGHNTVSWYQQALGQGPQFIFQYYREEENGRGNFPPRFSGLQFPNYSSELNVNALELDDSALYLCASSSLLDRTYTGELFFGEGSRLTVL.

The chain has TRBV27 and TRBJ1-2; 11 bases map to TRBD1. V dropped 7 bases and J dropped 4; count of bases not matched to a gene: 8. The CDR3 runs 15 residues. Germline-derived CDR1 and CDR2 are MNHEY and SMNVEV (reference sequence). The CDR3 spells CASTNPGTGGYGYTF. Here the CDR3 DNA reads TGTGCCAGCACCAACCCCGGGACAGGGGGCTATGGCTACACCTTC.

The chain joins TRBV30 to TRBJ2-2, with D possibly matching TRBD2 (6 bases). The CDR3 runs 17 residues. CDR1 and CDR2 (germline): GTSNPN, SVGIG (reference sequence). Trimming took off 4 bases at V and 1 base at J, with 19 bases between the two ends. The CDR3 sequence is CAWKTRYGGKNTGELFF. The CDR3 DNA follows: TGTGCCTGGAAAACGAGGTATGGGGGGAAGAACACCGGGGAGCTGTTTTTT.

The chain links TRBV5-1 to TRBJ2-2; a weak D match, TRBD2 (5 bases). Germline assignment: CDR1 SGHRS and CDR2 YFSETQ. The CDR3 runs 17 residues. Trimming shortened V by 4 bases and J by 0 bases, and 16 bases separated the two germline ends. The CDR3 loop reads CASSQTPSYANTGELFF. CDR3 in DNA: TGCGCCAGCAGCCAGACCCCTAGCTACGCGAACACCGGGGAGCTGTTTTTT. Using reference TRBV5-1 and TRBJ2-2 for the parts outside the CDR3, the full variable domain is KAGVTQTPRYLIKTRGQQVTLSCSPISGHRSVSWYQQTPGQGLQFLFEYFSETQRNKGNFPGRFSGRQFSNSRSEMNVSTLELGDSALYLCASSQTPSYANTGELFFGEGSRLTVL.

CDR3 DNA: TGTGCCAGCAGCCCCACAGTGAGAAACACCGGGGAGCTGTTTTTT. It yields the protein CASSPTVRNTGELFF. V usage is TRBV7-3 and J usage is TRBJ2-2, with no clear D. The CDR3 covers 15 residues. Deletions cut 5 bases from V and 2 bases from J, with 12 bases between. Germline CDR1 SGHTA, CDR2 FQGTGA.

This sequence joins TRBV29-1 and TRBJ2-3; 7 nucleotides line up with TRBD2. This CDR3 comprises 14 residues. V gave up 2 bases and J gave up 4 bases; unmatched junction bases: 6. CDR1 and CDR2 (germline): SQVTM, ANQGSEA. CDR3 sequence (DNA): TGCAGCGTTGAACCAGCGGGAAGCGCAGATACGCAGTATTTT. Encoded protein: CSVEPAGSADTQYF.

The chain has TRBV5-1 and TRBJ1-2; no definite D call. Deletions cut 4 bases from V and 5 bases from J, with 12 bases between. CDR3 size: 13 residues. The V gene's germline CDR1 is SGHRS and CDR2 YFSETQ. The CDR3 DNA sequence: TGCGCCAGCAGCACGAACGGTGAATATGGCTACACCTTC. Its protein product is CASSTNGEYGYTF.

The chain joins TRBV4-2 to TRBJ2-6; D is possibly TRBD1 (5 bases). The CDR3 is made up of 16 amino acids. The germline CDR1 and CDR2 sequences are LGHNA and YNFKEQ. V shed 6 bases and J shed 4 bases, with 16 bases lying between them. The CDR3 region has the DNA TGTGCCAGCAGTCACTCCAGGGCTACCGGGGCCAACGTCCTGACTTTC. This encodes CASSHSRATGANVLTF.

This clone turned up a few times. The chain employs TRBV30 and TRBJ1-4; tentative D call: TRBD1 (5 bases). The CDR3 sequence is 17 residues long. V was shortened by 0 bases and J by 9 bases, with 23 bases between the two germline ends. The germline gives CDR1 GTSNPN, CDR2 SVGIG (reference sequence). CDR3 loop: CAWSVRGFVGTAKKLFF. The CDR3 DNA reads TGTGCCTGGAGTGTACGCGGTTTCGTGGGGACCGCTAAAAAACTGTTTTTT.

V and J are TRBV28 and TRBJ1-2, with TRBD1 identical over 7 bases. Germline CDR1 is MDHEN and CDR2 is SYDVKM. The CDR3 contains 12 residues. V lost 4 bases and J lost 14; bases outside the gene matches: 10. CDR3 DNA: TGTGCCAGCAGTTCCGGGGGACAGCCTAGAACCTTC. As protein: CASSSGGQPRTF.

The rearrangement joins TRBV18 to TRBJ2-7, with a possible D match to TRBD1 (8 bases). V shed 5 bases and J shed 7 bases, with 21 bases lying between them. The V gene's germline CDR1 is KGHSH and CDR2 LQKENI. This CDR3 has 15 residues. CDR3 protein: CASSIEQGGRGEQYF. The DNA for the CDR3 is TGTGCCAGCTCAATCGAACAGGGGGGGAGAGGGGAGCAGTACTTC.

The rearrangement joins TRBV5-1 to TRBJ2-7, with 7 bases matching TRBD2. This CDR3 is built from 14 residues. V lost 7 bases, J lost 0 bases, and 7 bases stayed unmatched. Germline V gives CDR1 SGHRS, CDR2 YFSETQ. CDR3 bases: TGCGCCAGCTCGGAGAGCGGGAACTCCTACGAGCAGTACTTC. Its translation is CASSESGNSYEQYF.

The V call is TRBV25-1, the J call TRBJ1-5, with D perhaps matching TRBD1 (6 bases). Germline V CDR1 and CDR2: MGHDK, SYGVNS. The CDR3 runs to 15 residues. Between the trimmed V and J ends, which lost 3 bases and 0 bases, there was a span of 9 bases. The CDR3 DNA follows: TGTGCCAGCAGTGACAGGGGAGGTAGCAATCAGCCCCAGCATTTT. Its translation: CASSDRGGSNQPQHF.

The sample holds one count of this clone. J is TRBJ2-7 and V is TRBV7-9; D perhaps matches TRBD1 (5 bases). V lost 5 bases, J lost 3 bases, and 11 bases lay in between. The CDR3 has 13 amino acids. Germline V gene data show CDR1 as SEHNR and CDR2 as FQNEAQ (reference sequence). CDR3 nucleotide sequence: TGTGCCAGCAGCCCACTGACAGTCTACGAGCAGTACTTC. Amino acids: CASSPLTVYEQYF.

A single count supports this clone. The CDR3 DNA is TGTGCCAGTAGTATGTGGGGTGCGGGAGAAAAACTGTTTTTT. Protein sequence: CASSMWGAGEKLFF. The chain employs TRBV19 and TRBJ1-4, with D unresolved. The V and J ends lost 3 bases and 8 bases respectively, with 13 bases between them. The CDR3 is 14 residues long. Germline V lookup: CDR1 LNHDA, CDR2 SQIVND (reference sequence).

This clone was observed a single time. This chain uses TRBV27 with TRBJ1-2, with 7 bases matching TRBD1. From germline, CDR1 is MNHEY and CDR2 SMNVEV (reference sequence). The CDR3 contains 16 residues. J lost 0 bases, V lost 7 bases, and 11 bases had no gene match. The CDR3 DNA follows: TGTGCCAGCACCCCTAGTCCCGGGACAGCTAACTATGGCTACACCTTC. Translating gives CASTPSPGTANYGYTF.

With regard to this clone: Different DNA sequences within this sample yield the same CDR3. The chain has TRBV11-2 and TRBJ1-5; perhaps TRBD1 as D (5 bases). CDR1 and CDR2 (germline): SGHAT, FQNNGV. This CDR3 comprises 13 residues. Trimming removed 2 bases from V and 5 bases from J, with 7 bases in between. CDR3 amino acids: CASSLRGDQPQHF. Written as DNA, the CDR3 is TGTGCCAGCAGCTTAAGGGGAGATCAGCCCCAGCATTTT.

The chain combines TRBV19 with TRBJ2-1; maybe TRBD1 (5 bases). V lost 3 bases, J lost 5 bases, and 14 bases lay in between. From germline, CDR1 is LNHDA and CDR2 SQIVND (reference sequence). The CDR3 totals 15 residues. The DNA of the CDR3 is TGTGCCAGTAGTATCGAGGCGGTGGGGCACAATGAGCAGTTCTTC. It translates to CASSIEAVGHNEQFF. The full variable domain, rest sourced from reference TRBV19 and TRBJ2-1, is DGGITQSPKYLFRKEGQNVTLSCEQNLNHDAMYWYRQDPGQGLRLIYYSQIVNDFQKGDIAEGYSVSREKKESFPLTVTSAQKNPTAFYLCASSIEAVGHNEQFFGPGTRLTVL.

V is TRBV10-3 and J is TRBJ2-2, with D perhaps TRBD2 (6 bases). Germline V gene sequence: CDR1 ENHRY, CDR2 SYGVKD. The CDR3 has 13 amino acids. V was clipped by 9 bases and J by 3 bases, with 11 bases between them. CDR3 in DNA: TGTGCCATAAGGGACTCCGACACCGGGGAGCTGTTTTTT. Protein sequence: CAIRDSDTGELFF.

This sequence joins TRBV10-3 and TRBJ1-5, with D hard to call. The V gene lost 2 bases and the J gene lost 6 bases, with 14 bases spanning the gap. Germline assignment: CDR1 ENHRY and CDR2 SYGVKD. The CDR3 contains 15 residues. CDR3 loop: CAISEGPPPGQPQHF. The DNA for the CDR3 is TGTGCCATCAGTGAGGGCCCGCCCCCCGGTCAGCCCCAGCATTTT.

The V and J genes are TRBV9 and TRBJ2-1; D is undetermined. Germline V gene sequence: CDR1 SGDLS, CDR2 YYNGEE. Trimming shortened V by 2 bases and J by 8 bases, and 8 bases separated the two germline ends. The CDR3 covers 12 residues. As DNA, the CDR3 is TGTGCCAGCAGCGTTACTCGGGATGAGCAGTTCTTC. It yields the protein CASSVTRDEQFF. The full variable domain, with the rest looked up from reference TRBV9 and TRBJ2-1, is DSGVTQTPKHLITATGQRVTLRCSPRSGDLSVYWYQQSLDQGLQFLIQYYNGEERAKGNILERFSAQQFPDLHSELNLSSLELGDSALYFCASSVTRDEQFFGPGTRLTVL.

The chain has TRBV28 and TRBJ1-2; D unresolved. V shed 8 bases and J shed 7 bases, with 17 bases lying between them. Germline CDR1 and CDR2: MDHEN and SYDVKM. This CDR3 comprises 13 residues. The CDR3 region has the DNA TGTGCCAGCGCTCCTCGGTCTGGGGTTGGCTACACCTTC. Translation gives CASAPRSGVGYTF.

V is TRBV28 and J is TRBJ1-1, with TRBD1 as a possible D gene (5 bases). Germline V lookup: CDR1 MDHEN, CDR2 SYDVKM. Between the trimmed V and J ends, which lost 7 bases and 11 bases, there was a span of 17 bases. The CDR3 totals 12 residues. The CDR3 protein is CASTGTGEKAFF. In nucleotides, the CDR3 is TGTGCCAGCACCGGGACCGGTGAGAAGGCTTTCTTT.

This clone has a single count. V usage is TRBV7-3 and J usage is TRBJ2-1, with TRBD2 identical over 10 bases. CDR1 is SGHTA and CDR2 is FQGTGA in the germline V gene. The CDR3 totals 17 residues. V dropped 6 bases and J dropped 0; count of bases not matched to a gene: 8. The CDR3 DNA reads as TGTGCCAGCAGTCGAACTGGACTAGCGGACTCCTACAATGAGCAGTTCTTC. It yields the protein CASSRTGLADSYNEQFF.

The chain joins TRBV9 to TRBJ1-3; TRBD1 matches 8 bases. CDR3 size: 15 residues. V lost 7 bases and J lost 3; bases outside the gene matches: 9. Germline V gene lookup returns CDR1 SGDLS and CDR2 YYNGEE. The CDR3 loop is CASSRQGAYGNTIYF. The CDR3 coding sequence is TGTGCCAGCTCACGGCAGGGGGCTTATGGAAACACCATATATTTT.

This sequence joins TRBV28 and TRBJ2-7, with D perhaps TRBD2 (7 bases). V lost 7 bases to trimming and J lost 0 bases, with 13 bases between them. The CDR3 runs 14 residues. Germline CDR1 MDHEN, CDR2 SYDVKM. Here the CDR3 DNA reads TGTGCCAGCAAATCGGGGGGCCCCTCCTACGAGCAGTACTTC. It specifies CASKSGGPSYEQYF. Full variable domain (outside the CDR3, taken from reference TRBV28 and TRBJ2-7): DVKVTQSSRYLVKRTGEKVFLECVQDMDHENMFWYRQDPGLGLRLIYFSYDVKMKEKGDIPEGYSVSREKKERFSLILESASTNQTSMYLCASKSGGPSYEQYFGPGTRLTVT.

A word on this clone: Within the sample, other DNA sequences also encode this same CDR3. V usage is TRBV5-1 and J usage is TRBJ2-7, with 13 nucleotides matching TRBD2. The CDR3 sequence is 15 residues long. Germline V gene lookup returns CDR1 SGHRS and CDR2 YFSETQ. With V trimmed by 4 bases and J by 5 bases, 6 bases remained unmatched. In DNA form, the CDR3 reads TGCGCCAGCAGCCTAGGACTAGCGGGAGCTGACGAGCAGTACTTC. Translating gives CASSLGLAGADEQYF.

Note on this clone: This sample includes further DNA sequences coding for the same CDR3. The V gene is TRBV5-1, the J gene TRBJ1-5; D possibly corresponds to TRBD1 (5 bases). The germline gives CDR1 SGHRS, CDR2 YFSETQ. The V gene lost 4 bases and the J gene lost 5 bases, with 13 bases spanning the gap. The length of the CDR3 is 14 residues. The CDR3 here is CASSPGPGDQPQHF. In nucleotides, the CDR3 is TGCGCCAGCAGCCCTGGGCCGGGGGATCAGCCCCAGCATTTT.

The rearrangement links TRBV7-9 to TRBJ2-2; 16 bases fit TRBD2. Germline V gene data show CDR1 as SEHNR and CDR2 as FQNEAQ (reference sequence). Trimming removed 4 bases from V and 6 bases from J; junction bases left unmatched: 8. The length of the CDR3 is 18 residues. This CDR3 reads CASSYGTSGRAVPGELFF. The CDR3 DNA reads TGTGCCAGCAGCTACGGGACTAGCGGGAGGGCGGTCCCCGGGGAGCTGTTTTTT.

As DNA, the CDR3 is TGTGCCAGCAGTTTGGAGACGGGACTCCAGTACTTC. This sequence encodes CASSLETGLQYF. The gene calls are TRBV6-5 and TRBJ2-5; D perhaps matches TRBD2 (6 bases). CDR1 is MNHEY and CDR2 is SVGAGI in the germline V gene. This CDR3 spans 12 amino acids. V lost 4 bases and J lost 10, with 13 bases in between.

This chain links TRBV7-9 with TRBJ1-2; D possibly corresponds to TRBD1 (5 bases). The CDR3 loop spans 16 amino acids. V lost 5 bases and J lost 7, with 23 bases in between. Looked up from germline, CDR1 is SEHNR and CDR2 is FQNEAQ (reference sequence). CDR3 sequence reads: CASSAIFLDSSGGYTF. The CDR3 nucleotides are TGTGCCAGCAGCGCGATCTTTCTCGACAGCTCCGGTGGCTACACCTTC.

The chain has TRBV6-1 and TRBJ2-5, with D hard to call. V lost 6 bases and J lost 2, with 10 bases in between. This CDR3 has 13 amino acids. CDR1 is MNHNS and CDR2 is SASEGT in the germline V gene. As DNA, the CDR3 is TGTGCCAGCAGCCCACCTACGCAAGAGACCCAGTACTTC. Amino acid sequence: CASSPPTQETQYF.